A single sample gave rise to the 3 T cell receptor beta chains below, sequenced in a study of vaccination and CD4 T cells after COVID-19 (dated by TCRdb to between 2022 and 2023). Sample treatment or condition, as interpreted from the label and publication: approximately 9-day PBMC culture with coronavirus spike peptide pools or control peptides (ViraFEST assay). Their antigens are not known. Library construction relied on PCR. Sequencing was performed on an Illumina iSeq 100. DNA from cultured CD4+ T cells was subjected to TCR sequencing with the Oncomine TCR Beta short-read assay at the Johns Hopkins FTIC core. TCRdb cleaned the public reads at Q25 with fastp, built clones with MiXCR and kept in-frame beta chains. Identical CDR3 proteins give one entry, which carries the most common genes and DNA. The table for this sample lists about 4,100 distinct CDR3 sequences; around 20% of them were counted only once. The ten largest clonotypes hold under 20% of the sample.

Sequencing was carried out using CD4+ T cells from blood, cultured in vitro. Receptors were obtained from a human donor who had recovered from COVID-19.

A few counts support this clonotype. The chain recombines TRBV6-1 with TRBJ1-1; no reliable D call. V lost 5 bases and J lost 2, with 9 bases in between. CDR3 size: 13 residues. Germline V gives CDR1 MNHNS, CDR2 SASEGT. The CDR3, as DNA: TGTGCCAGCAGTCACGGACTTAACACTGAAGCTTTCTTT. This encodes CASSHGLNTEAFF.

This clonotype appeared a single time. The V and J genes are TRBV15 and TRBJ2-7; 11 nucleotides match TRBD1. This CDR3 is 16 amino acids long. Trimming took 1 base from V and 3 from J; bases not matched to a gene: 5. Germline V gene lookup returns CDR1 LNHNV and CDR2 YYDKDF (reference sequence). The CDR3 spells CATSRGDRGVVYEQYF. CDR3 bases: TGTGCCACCAGCAGAGGGGACAGGGGGGTTGTCTACGAGCAGTACTTC.

This clonotype rates as medium-sized. This rearrangement joins TRBV27 to TRBJ1-1; 8 nucleotides agree with TRBD1. CDR1 MNHEY and CDR2 SMNVEV come from the germline V gene (reference sequence). Trimming at V came to 5 bases and at J to 5 bases, leaving 7 bases not matched to a gene. The CDR3 contains 14 residues. DNA of the CDR3: TGTGCCAGCAGTCACCGACAGGGGAGGACTGAAGCTTTCTTT. Residues: CASSHRQGRTEAFF.